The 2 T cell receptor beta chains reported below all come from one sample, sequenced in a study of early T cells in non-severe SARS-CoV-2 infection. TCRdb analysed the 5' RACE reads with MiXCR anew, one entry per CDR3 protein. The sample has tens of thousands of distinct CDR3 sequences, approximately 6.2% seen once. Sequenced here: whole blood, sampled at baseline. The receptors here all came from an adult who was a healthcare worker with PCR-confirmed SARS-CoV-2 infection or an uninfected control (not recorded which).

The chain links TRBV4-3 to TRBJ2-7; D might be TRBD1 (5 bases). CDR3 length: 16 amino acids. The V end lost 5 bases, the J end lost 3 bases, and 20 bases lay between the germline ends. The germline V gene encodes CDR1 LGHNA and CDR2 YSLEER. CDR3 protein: CASSTTGARMDYEQYF. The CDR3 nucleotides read TGCGCCAGCAGCACAACAGGCGCTAGGATGGACTACGAGCAGTACTTC.

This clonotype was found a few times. DNA of the CDR3: TGTGCCAGCAGCTTAGACCCCGACACAGATACGCAGTATTTT. Amino acids: CASSLDPDTDTQYF. The chain combines TRBV11-1 with TRBJ2-3; no clear D. This CDR3 contains 14 residues. Germline V gene sequence: CDR1 SGHAT, CDR2 FQDESV (reference sequence). V was shortened by 1 base and J by 2 bases, with 7 bases between the two germline ends.